Given below is one T cell receptor (beta chain) in context. Its antigen remains unidentified. Scientists sequenced DNA from unsorted PBMC on ten immunoSEQ deep assay plates. Libraries were prepared by immunoSEQ multiplex PCR; TCRdb keeps only in-frame clonotypes and omits some of them. The sample has hundreds of thousands of clones, about four fifths seen once. The sample comes from a study of shared clonotypes between healthy human individuals. Study-level background: Donor ages ranged 18 to 49 years: a couple of women, a few men. Overall study results and limits: The donor pool, a small one, limited the genetic and exposure-history diversity represented. Specimens sampled were limited to blood, with tissue repertoires likely differing.

The length of the CDR3 is 14 residues. The germline gives CDR1 MNHNS, CDR2 SASEGT. V trimming: 6 bases; J trimming: 2 bases; junction bases outside the gene matches: 4. The V call is TRBV6-1, the J call TRBJ2-3; 8 bases fit TRBD2. Sequencing was done on a sample of PBMCs. The clonotype comes from a woman in her thirties or forties in good health. Some clones in this sample may be carry-over from other donors' samples. The CDR3 loop reads CASRPSGFTDTQYF. In nucleotides, the CDR3 is TGTGCCAGCAGGCCTAGCGGGTTCACAGATACGCAGTATTTT.